Each of the 24 T cell receptor beta chains below was sequenced from the same sample in a study of T cell responses to AZD1222 COVID-19 vaccine. Method: immunoSEQ multiplex PCR; TCRdb's copy keeps in-frame clones and lacks some. Of 150,000 to 190,000 clones in the sample, 90% were seen once. Sequencing used peripheral blood, obtained on day 0 of AZD1222 vaccination. Every receptor here comes from an adult in good health.

This rearrangement joins TRBV19 to TRBJ2-1; TRBD1 agrees at 10 bases. CDR3 length: 17 amino acids. J gave up 0 bases and V 4 bases, and 6 bases lay outside the gene matches. Germline V CDR1 and CDR2: LNHDA, SQIVND (reference sequence). CDR3 protein: CASSRGGQGSSYNEQFF. Here the CDR3 DNA reads TGTGCCAGTAGTAGGGGGGGACAGGGGAGCTCCTACAATGAGCAGTTCTTC.

This sequence joins TRBV28 and TRBJ1-5, with D possibly being TRBD1 (6 bases). With 8 bases removed from V and 0 bases from J, the gap between germline ends came to 20 bases. The CDR3 length is 17 residues. CDR1 is MDHEN and CDR2 is SYDVKM in the germline V gene. Here the CDR3 reads CASRLAGHLYSNQPQHF. The CDR3 bases are TGTGCCAGCCGACTGGCGGGACACCTTTATAGCAATCAGCCCCAGCATTTT.

The rearrangement links TRBV2 to TRBJ1-5; the D gene is possibly TRBD1 (6 bases). The CDR3 runs to 14 residues. Germline CDR1 is SNHLY and CDR2 is FYNNEI. Trimming removed 4 bases at V and 4 bases at J, with 11 bases between. The CDR3 reads CASSARRGNQPQHF. The CDR3 DNA is TGTGCCAGCAGTGCCCGGAGGGGGAATCAGCCCCAGCATTTT.

The chain joins TRBV7-9 to TRBJ1-1; possibly TRBD1 for D (5 bases). The germline V gene has CDR1 SEHNR and CDR2 FQNEAQ (reference sequence). The V and J ends lost 5 bases and 2 bases respectively, with 21 bases between them. The CDR3 sequence is 17 residues long. Written as DNA, the CDR3 is TGTGCCAGCAGCCAATTGGGGGGTAGAGCCGTCAACACTGAAGCTTTCTTT. As protein: CASSQLGGRAVNTEAFF.

The chain is built from TRBV13 and TRBJ1-1; 7 nucleotides line up with TRBD1. This CDR3 spans 16 amino acids. The germline gives CDR1 PRHDT, CDR2 FYEKMQ (reference sequence). V lost 5 bases, J lost 3 bases, and 12 bases stayed unmatched. The CDR3 DNA reads as TGTGCCAGCAGCCCTCGACAGGGCGGGTCGGACACTGAAGCTTTCTTT. This gives the protein CASSPRQGGSDTEAFF.

The chain recombines TRBV5-1 with TRBJ2-5, with no clear D. Germline CDR1 SGHRS, CDR2 YFSETQ. The CDR3 runs 14 residues. Deletions cut 0 bases from V and 2 bases from J, with 8 bases between. The CDR3 loop is CASSLDTWQETQYF. CDR3 sequence (DNA): TGCGCCAGCAGCTTGGATACGTGGCAAGAGACCCAGTACTTC.

The chain couples TRBV28 to TRBJ2-7; D ambiguous. There are 13 residues in the CDR3. With 4 bases removed from V and 6 bases from J, the gap between germline ends came to 13 bases. Germline loops: CDR1 MDHEN, CDR2 SYDVKM. DNA of the CDR3: TGTGCCAGCAGTTCGCAAATTATCCTCGAGCAGTACTTC. Its translation: CASSSQIILEQYF.

The rearrangement uses TRBV6-1 and TRBJ1-5; TRBD1 might be the D (5 bases). The germline gives CDR1 MNHNS, CDR2 SASEGT. The V gene lost 1 base and the J gene lost 6 bases, with 13 bases spanning the gap. The CDR3 spans 15 residues. The CDR3 here is CASSEEAGESQPQHF. In DNA form, the CDR3 reads TGTGCCAGCAGTGAAGAAGCGGGGGAGAGTCAGCCCCAGCATTTT.

The V and J genes are TRBV27 and TRBJ2-4, with D unresolved. The ends were cut back, 2 bases at V and 7 bases at J, with 9 bases in the middle. The CDR3 totals 13 residues. Germline CDR1 MNHEY, CDR2 SMNVEV (reference sequence). CDR3 DNA sequence: TGTGCCAGCAGTTTAAGGAGCGAGAACATTCAGTACTTC. This codes for CASSLRSENIQYF.

The chain has TRBV28 and TRBJ2-7; D possibly matches TRBD1 or TRBD2 (5 bases each). Trimming cost V 5 bases and J 2 bases, with 13 bases left between them. The CDR3 extends over 14 amino acids. In germline, CDR1 is MDHEN, CDR2 SYDVKM. The DNA for the CDR3 is TGTGCCAGCAGTGGTGGGGGAGTAGCCTACGAGCAGTACTTC. Encoded protein: CASSGGGVAYEQYF.

The V and J genes are TRBV2 and TRBJ1-5; TRBD1 is a possible D gene (5 bases). The germline V gene encodes CDR1 SNHLY and CDR2 FYNNEI. The CDR3 runs 12 residues. V was pared by 6 bases and J by 4 bases, with 7 bases between. The CDR3 here is CASRQENQPQHF. In DNA form, the CDR3 reads TGTGCCAGCAGACAGGAGAATCAGCCCCAGCATTTT. Filled out from reference TRBV2 and TRBJ1-5, the complete variable domain reads EPEVTQTPSHQVTQMGQEVILRCVPISNHLYFYWYRQILGQKVEFLVSFYNNEISEKSEIFDDQFSVERPDGSNFTLKIRSTKLEDSAMYFCASRQENQPQHFGDGTRLSIL.

The chain is built from TRBV6-5 and TRBJ1-2; TRBD1 matches 7 bases. V lost 10 bases and J lost 8; bases outside the gene matches: 7. This CDR3 has 11 amino acids. Germline assignment: CDR1 MNHEY and CDR2 SVGAGI. The DNA of the CDR3 is TGTGCCATCGGGACAGTAGAAGGCTACACCTTC. It codes for CAIGTVEGYTF.

To note about this clone: Sequence at one end of the junction differs from germline and may be a read error. The V gene is TRBV6-5, the J gene TRBJ2-7, with D possibly being TRBD2 (6 bases). The CDR3 has 13 residues. Germline V gives CDR1 MNHEY, CDR2 SVGAGI. CDR3 bases: TGTGCCGGCAGCGACGGGGGAACCTACGAGCAGTACTTC. Protein sequence: CAGSDGGTYEQYF.

This clone was observed a handful of times. The CDR3 reads CASSADSGGPRGYTF. The CDR3 bases are TGTGCCAGCAGCGCGGACTCAGGGGGCCCACGGGGCTACACCTTC. V usage is TRBV7-3 and J usage is TRBJ1-2; 8 nucleotides line up with TRBD1. The J segment lost 8 bases and the V segment lost 5 bases, leaving 13 bases of the junction unmatched. CDR1 is SGHTA, CDR2 FQGTGA, per germline. This CDR3 contains 15 residues.

The V gene is TRBV5-1, the J gene TRBJ1-1; D gene unclear. The V gene lost 4 bases and the J gene lost 3 bases, with 16 bases spanning the gap. CDR1 is SGHRS, CDR2 YFSETQ, per germline. The CDR3 totals 15 residues. DNA for the CDR3: TGCGCCAGCAGCCCGATTTTAGGGAGGGACACTGAAGCTTTCTTT. This translates into CASSPILGRDTEAFF.

In this sample, this clone turned up once. The V gene is TRBV9, the J gene TRBJ2-3; TRBD2 agrees at 7 bases. This CDR3 is 17 amino acids long. CDR1 is SGDLS, CDR2 YYNGEE, per germline. V lost 0 bases, J lost 1 base, and 8 bases stayed unmatched. The CDR3 is CASSVVPITSGTDTQYF. The CDR3 coding sequence is TGTGCCAGCAGCGTAGTCCCAATCACTAGCGGCACAGATACGCAGTATTTT.

V usage is TRBV18 and J usage is TRBJ2-5, with TRBD2 as a possible D gene (5 bases). Deletions cut 2 bases from V and 2 bases from J, with 9 bases between. CDR3 length: 14 amino acids. Per germline, CDR1 KGHSH and CDR2 LQKENI. The DNA for the CDR3 is TGTGCCAGCTCACCATTTGAGGGACAAGAGACCCAGTACTTC. Its translation is CASSPFEGQETQYF.

V gene TRBV5-1 combines with J gene TRBJ2-5, with 13 bases identical to TRBD2. V trimming: 4 bases; J trimming: 2 bases; junction bases outside the gene matches: 8. Germline loops: CDR1 SGHRS, CDR2 YFSETQ. The CDR3 consists of 17 residues. CDR3 residues: CASSAGTSGTLQETQYF. DNA for the CDR3: TGCGCCAGCAGCGCGGGGACTAGCGGGACCCTGCAAGAGACCCAGTACTTC.

This clone was recorded only once. V gene TRBV12-3 or TRBV12-4 combines with J gene TRBJ2-1; no clear D gene. The CDR3 is 13 residues long. Trimming left V 3 bases short and J 7 bases short, with 10 bases between. CDR3 bases: TGTGCCAGCAGTTTTCGACGAACTAATGAGCAGTTCTTC. Protein sequence: CASSFRRTNEQFF.

This clone was counted only a few times. J is TRBJ2-2 and V is TRBV4-2, with a weak D call TRBD2 (6 bases). The CDR3 covers 18 residues. V was shortened by 1 base and J by 1 base, with 16 bases between the two germline ends. Germline V gives CDR1 LGHNA, CDR2 YNFKEQ. The CDR3 nucleotides are TGTGCCAGCAGCCAAGTAAGCTTACTAGCCCTGAACACCGGGGAGCTGTTTTTT. It codes for CASSQVSLLALNTGELFF.

The chain joins TRBV6-5 to TRBJ1-1; D call uncertain. The CDR3 extends over 13 amino acids. Germline assignment: CDR1 MNHEY and CDR2 SVGAGI. Trimming took 5 bases from V and 1 from J, leaving 8 bases between them. The CDR3 sequence: CASSTYRNTEAFF. For the CDR3, the DNA is TGTGCCAGCAGTACGTACAGGAACACTGAAGCTTTCTTT.

The V gene is TRBV12-5, the J gene TRBJ1-5; unclear D gene. V was cut by 11 bases and J by 6 bases, with 17 bases left in between. CDR1 is LGHNT and CDR2 is FRNRAP in the germline V gene. The CDR3 spans 13 residues. The CDR3 DNA follows: TGTGCTTACAAGGGCCTGTGGAGTCAGCCCCAGCATTTT. Translating gives CAYKGLWSQPQHF. Supplemented by reference TRBV12-5 and TRBJ1-5, the full variable domain reads DARVTQTPRHKVTEMGQEVTMRCQPILGHNTVFWYRQTMMQGLELLAYFRNRAPLDDSGMPKDRFSAEMPDATLATLKIQPSEPRDSAVYFCAYKGLWSQPQHFGDGTRLSIL.

The chain couples TRBV18 to TRBJ2-2; D remains ambiguous. V was cut by 3 bases and J by 3 bases, with 8 bases left in between. The length of the CDR3 is 14 residues. CDR1 KGHSH and CDR2 LQKENI come from the germline V gene. CDR3: CASSPGGYTGELFF. The CDR3 nucleotides read TGTGCCAGCTCACCTGGCGGATACACCGGGGAGCTGTTTTTT.

The chain employs TRBV2 and TRBJ2-7, with 8 positions matching TRBD1. The germline V gene encodes CDR1 SNHLY and CDR2 FYNNEI. The V and J ends lost 6 bases and 9 bases, in that order; junction bases with no gene match: 13. The CDR3 sequence is 14 residues long. CDR3: CASSLELDRVRQYF. The CDR3 bases are TGTGCCAGCAGCCTCGAGTTGGACAGGGTAAGGCAGTACTTC.